These 21 T cell receptor beta chains were all obtained from the same sample, sequenced in a study of vaccination effects on CD4 cells after COVID-19. Their antigen targets remain unknown. Only in-frame clones appear in the TCRdb table, and some are missing; sequencing was by immunoSEQ multiplex PCR. The data contain 30,000 to 35,000 clones, 73% of them singletons. Antigen-specific CD4+ T cell clonotypes were called by their expansion after viral peptide-pool culture in ViraFEST. Upon completion of roughly ten days in culture, CD4+ T cells were isolated. Prior SARS-CoV-2 infection was absent in the vaccine recipients, as shown by negative nucleocapsid antibodies. The material was CD4+ T cells from PBMCs cultured with HCoV-OC43 spike peptides, obtained before COVID-19 vaccination. Described subset: HCoV-OC43 spike overlapping peptide pool stimulation. These receptors originate from a human donor who received a COVID-19 vaccine.

The rearrangement joins TRBV28 to TRBJ2-6; TRBD1 matches at 7 bases. V trimming: 10 bases; J trimming: 2 bases; junction bases outside the gene matches: 5. The germline V gene encodes CDR1 MDHEN and CDR2 SYDVKM. The CDR3 length is 14 residues. CDR3 in amino acids: CATGTVPGANVLTF. The CDR3 nucleotides read TGTGCCACCGGGACAGTCCCTGGGGCCAACGTCCTGACTTTC.

The chain is built from TRBV18 and TRBJ1-3; 8 bases line up with TRBD1. The CDR3 sequence is 19 residues long. With V trimmed by 2 bases and J by 3 bases, 15 bases remained unmatched. CDR1 and CDR2 from the germline V gene are KGHSH and LQKENI. DNA for the CDR3: TGTGCCAGCTCACCAAGGATTGCGTTGCCAGGGGGCGTTGGAAACACCATATATTTT. Translating gives CASSPRIALPGGVGNTIYF. Drawing the rest from reference TRBV18 and TRBJ1-3, the complete variable domain is NAGVMQNPRHLVRRRGQEARLRCSPMKGHSHVYWYRQLPEEGLKFMVYLQKENIIDESGMPKERFSAEFPKEGPSILRIQQVVRGDSAAYFCASSPRIALPGGVGNTIYFGEGSWLTVV.

The rearrangement joins TRBV2 to TRBJ2-4; D possibly corresponds to TRBD1 (6 bases). CDR1 is SNHLY, CDR2 FYNNEI, per germline. V gave up 4 bases and J gave up 7 bases, with 14 bases separating them. CDR3 length: 14 amino acids. In nucleotides, the CDR3 is TGTGCCAGCAGTGTTAGCAGGGGACCTAACATTCAGTACTTC. The encoded protein is CASSVSRGPNIQYF.

This CDR3 is CASSQPTRRETQYF. The CDR3 region has the DNA TGCGCCAGCAGCCAACCCACTAGAAGGGAGACCCAGTACTTC. This chain uses TRBV4-1 with TRBJ2-5; a possible D gene is TRBD2 (5 bases). The CDR3 length is 14 residues. CDR1 is MGHRA, CDR2 YSYEKL, per germline. V shed 2 bases and J shed 5 bases, with 12 bases lying between them.

The V and J genes are TRBV2 and TRBJ2-1; 12 bases align to TRBD2. The CDR3 has 15 residues. CDR1 and CDR2 (germline): SNHLY, FYNNEI. V shed 6 bases, J shed 4 bases, and the junction held 4 bases outside the gene matches. CDR3 DNA sequence: TGTGCCAGCAGGCAGGGGACTAGCGGGTACAATGAGCAGTTCTTC. Its protein is CASRQGTSGYNEQFF.

This clone occurred once. The chain carries TRBV9 and TRBJ1-1; D is uncertain. Germline V gene data show CDR1 as SGDLS and CDR2 as YYNGEE. This CDR3 region has 17 residues. Trimming removed 0 bases at V and 1 base at J, with 16 bases between. CDR3 sequence: CASSVVPSGFGNTEAFF. The CDR3 nucleotides read TGTGCCAGCAGCGTAGTCCCTTCGGGGTTTGGGAACACTGAAGCTTTCTTT.

This rearrangement joins TRBV18 to TRBJ1-5; D not certain. CDR3 length: 14 amino acids. V was cut by 2 bases and J by 4 bases, with 9 bases left in between. The V gene's germline CDR1 is KGHSH and CDR2 LQKENI. CDR3 coding DNA: TGTGCCAGCTCACCATCGGGCAGAAATCAGCCCCAGCATTTT. Amino acid sequence: CASSPSGRNQPQHF.

In its sample, this clone was seen a few times. The V call is TRBV7-3, the J call TRBJ2-1; D is undetermined. The V gene lost 0 bases and the J gene lost 0 bases, with 6 bases spanning the gap. The CDR3 is made up of 15 amino acids. The germline CDR1 and CDR2 sequences are SGHTA and FQGTGA. In DNA form, the CDR3 reads TGTGCCAGCAGCTTAACGGGATTCTCCTACAATGAGCAGTTCTTC. Translated: CASSLTGFSYNEQFF.

The chain has TRBV29-1 and TRBJ2-7; possibly TRBD1 or TRBD2 for D (5 bases each). Germline lookup yields CDR1 SQVTM and CDR2 ANQGSEA. This CDR3 is 16 amino acids long. The germline V and J ends were trimmed by 8 bases and 0 bases, with 23 bases remaining between them. Written as DNA, the CDR3 is TGCAGCCCGGACCGGGACCGGGAAGTCAACTCCTACGAGCAGTACTTC. Translating gives CSPDRDREVNSYEQYF.

By proportion, this clone is medium-sized. The V gene is TRBV6-6, the J gene TRBJ1-1, with 10 bases matching TRBD1. The V gene end was trimmed by 6 bases and the J gene end by 1 base; junction bases not matched to a gene: 8. Germline V gene lookup returns CDR1 MNHNY and CDR2 SVGAGI (reference sequence). The CDR3 spans 16 residues. The CDR3 DNA reads TGTGCCAGCAGCGACAGGGGGCTCGGAGCGAACACTGAAGCTTTCTTT. Translating gives CASSDRGLGANTEAFF.

J is TRBJ2-7 and V is TRBV5-5, with a tentative D call TRBD1 (5 bases). The CDR3 is made up of 15 amino acids. The germline gives CDR1 SGHKS, CDR2 YYEKEE (reference sequence). Trimming shortened V by 5 bases and J by 0 bases, and 15 bases separated the two germline ends. The DNA for the CDR3 is TGTGCCAGCAGGGATGGACAATATCTCTCCTACGAGCAGTACTTC. As protein: CASRDGQYLSYEQYF.

The chain uses TRBV24-1 and TRBJ2-5, with D tentatively TRBD1 or TRBD2 (5 bases each). The germline V gene encodes CDR1 KGHDR and CDR2 SFDVKD. The CDR3 spans 16 residues. Trimming pared 0 bases from V and 5 bases from J, leaving 15 bases between. The CDR3 nucleotides are TGTGCCACCAGTGATTTGGGGACCAACAGCCGCGAGACCCAGTACTTC. Protein sequence: CATSDLGTNSRETQYF.

The genes are TRBV10-3 and TRBJ2-5; unclear D gene. Germline CDR1 reads ENHRY; CDR2 reads SYGVKD. The CDR3 spans 11 residues. V lost 4 bases and J 5 bases, leaving 5 bases between the germline ends. The CDR3 DNA reads TGTGCCATCAGTGTAGGGGAGACCCAGTACTTC. Protein: CAISVGETQYF.

The chain has TRBV3-1 (or the pseudogene TRBV3-2) and TRBJ2-5, with D perhaps matching TRBD1 (6 bases). Germline CDR1 is LGHDT and CDR2 is YNNKEL (reference sequence). The CDR3 totals 20 residues. With 0 bases removed from V and 6 bases from J, the gap between germline ends came to 29 bases. CDR3 residues: CASSQDRGNSYRGVLQTQYF. The CDR3 region has the DNA TGTGCCAGCAGCCAAGATAGGGGGAATTCGTATCGGGGCGTACTGCAGACCCAGTACTTC.

This clone was picked up a small number of times. This CDR3 is CASSPRTSGGAFASNEQFF. The CDR3 DNA sequence: TGTGCCAGCAGCCCCAGGACTAGCGGGGGGGCCTTTGCGTCCAATGAGCAGTTCTTC. This chain joins TRBV7-2 and TRBJ2-1; 15 nucleotides line up with TRBD2. V was pared by 5 bases and J by 6 bases, with 14 bases of the junction left unmatched. Germline CDR1 is SGHTA and CDR2 is FQGNSA. The CDR3 is 19 amino acids. Drawing the rest from reference TRBV7-2 and TRBJ2-1, the complete variable domain is GAGVSQSPSNKVTEKGKDVELRCDPISGHTALYWYRQSLGQGLEFLIYFQGNSAPDKSGLPSDRFSAERTGGSVSTLTIQRTQQEDSAVYLCASSPRTSGGAFASNEQFFGPGTRLTVL.

This clone was recorded a few times. This rearrangement joins TRBV6-1 to TRBJ2-1, with D hard to call. V gave up 3 bases and J gave up 7 bases, with 4 bases separating them. CDR1 MNHNS and CDR2 SASEGT come from the germline V gene. The CDR3 runs 11 residues. The CDR3 region is CASSDRNEQFF. The CDR3 DNA reads as TGTGCCAGCAGTGACAGAAATGAGCAGTTCTTC.

The chain joins TRBV11-2 to TRBJ2-7; D is uncertain. This CDR3 spans 13 amino acids. V lost 0 bases and J 3 bases, leaving 6 bases between the germline ends. Germline values: CDR1 SGHAT, CDR2 FQNNGV. Written as DNA, the CDR3 is TGTGCCAGCAGCTTAGAAAGGAGCTACGAGCAGTACTTC. It yields the protein CASSLERSYEQYF.

The rearrangement uses TRBV19 and TRBJ1-1, with 8 positions matching TRBD1. The CDR3 spans 14 residues. In germline, CDR1 is LNHDA, CDR2 SQIVND (reference sequence). V trimming: 6 bases; J trimming: 2 bases; junction bases outside the gene matches: 5. The CDR3 nucleotides are TGTGCCAGTAGCCTCCAGGGGGCTAACACTGAAGCTTTCTTT. As protein: CASSLQGANTEAFF.

The CDR3 loop is CASTPRGTGGYTIYF. For the CDR3, the DNA is TGTGCCAGCACCCCAAGGGGGACAGGGGGCTATACCATATATTTT. The V and J genes are TRBV6-5 and TRBJ1-3; 12 nucleotides line up with TRBD1. Germline V gene lookup returns CDR1 MNHEY and CDR2 SVGAGI. The CDR3 has 15 amino acids. Trimming took 7 bases from V and 10 from J; bases not matched to a gene: 11.

V gene TRBV15 combines with J gene TRBJ2-5; no clear D gene. V was shortened by 1 base and J by 1 base, with 7 bases between the two germline ends. CDR1 and CDR2 (germline): LNHNV, YYDKDF (reference sequence). The CDR3 contains 14 residues. The CDR3 loop is CATSRGWFQETQYF. In DNA, the CDR3 is TGTGCCACCAGCAGAGGCTGGTTCCAAGAGACCCAGTACTTC.

V usage is TRBV21-1 and J usage is TRBJ2-5; the table's D call TRBD2 went unverified against the DNA. TRBV21-1 is a known pseudogene. The length of the CDR3 is 15 residues. In DNA, the CDR3 is TGTGCCAGCAGCATTAATTACGACTTCCAGGAGACCCAGTACTTC. Its protein is CASSINYDFQETQYF.